Sequencing of this T cell receptor (beta chain) was carried out in a study of blood T cell repertoires in COVID-19 (dated by TCRdb to the early 2020s). About the investigation overall: Samples covering the acute and convalescent phases of COVID-19 were provided by collaborators in the United States, Italy and Spain. The material from the prospective study consisted of cDNA or gDNA derived from T cells, B-cell-depleted T cells, or PBMCs. Deeply sampled blood TCRbeta repertoires from subjects exposed to, actively infected with, or recovered from COVID-19 were included in the dataset. The repertoires were released in a freely available public database meant as a resource for research on the immune response to SARS-CoV-2. The samples were drawn from the first 160 participants of the ongoing ImmuneRACE study and from over a thousand subjects provided by 6 global collaborators. A de-identified subject ID, COVID-19 status, age in years and sex were almost always included in the sample metadata. HLA class I and class II types, where available, came from metadata supplied by the sample provider rather than from assay-based typing. The full study reports these points: Clinical and demographic metadata were provided uncurated, with the amount varying by source and participant.

For this clone: The specificity of this receptor is unknown. The input lacks base qualities; no much larger clone sits a single base away.

TCRbeta CDR3 regions were amplified from genomic DNA using the immunoSEQ Assay, a bias-controlled multiplex PCR. On the authors' methods: The number of nucleated cells in each sample was estimated by amplification of reference gene primers within the assay. To quantify the absolute abundance of each unique TCRbeta CDR3 rearrangement, sequence reads were collapsed and filtered. For each sample, productive Simpson clonality was calculated as the square root of Simpson's diversity index over productive rearrangements. The table was pulled from immuneACCESS by TCRdb, which kept in-frame rearrangements only. Such tables lose some clones; where checked, under half of the loss comes from unresolved V genes, and the rest has no known cause. That table furnishes V, J and clone size, whereas the DNA furnished D and trimming. This sample has some 160,000 clones in its table, and 89% of those were observed once. The top ten clones comprise around 2.9% of the sample.

V sheds 7 bases and J sheds 0 bases, leaving 9 bases between their ends. Reading from cysteine to phenylalanine, the CDR3 counts 13 amino acids. The only DNA kept is the CDR3, 39 bases in frame from the first base. For CDR1 and CDR2, the germline V gene lists SQVTM and ANQGSEA. Each collaborating institution followed its own protocols to collect whole blood in K2EDTA tubes. For TCRbeta analysis, collaborators shipped samples as frozen whole blood, isolated PBMCs, or DNA extracted from either of those sample types. This receptor was obtained from a man in his 60s with acute or convalescent COVID-19. The sample consisted of peripheral blood. Here the chain combines TRBV29-1 and TRBJ2-2; the D gene remains uncertain. Here the CDR3 is given as CSALSANTGELFF. Here is the DNA: TGCAGCGCCCTCAGCGCGAACACCGGGGAGCTGTTTTTT.